The T cell receptor (beta chain) under discussion was sequenced for a study of neurological immune-mediated disorders. TCRdb used MiXCR to reprocess the 5' RACE reads, holding one entry per CDR3 protein. The table has about 74,000 distinct CDR3 sequences, 5.2% seen once. There are many counts of this clonotype. V was cut by 7 bases and J by 7 bases, with 8 bases left in between. CDR1 SGHVS and CDR2 FQNEAQ come from the germline V gene. This CDR3 spans 11 amino acids. Sequencing was carried out using PBMCs. This chain connects TRBV7-8 to TRBJ2-1, with TRBD1 as a possible D gene (6 bases). The clonotype originates from a man younger than 35 with multiple sclerosis. CDR3 sequence (DNA): TGTGCCAGCATAACAGGGAATGAGCAGTTCTTC. Translation: CASITGNEQFF.